This TCR beta chain stems from a study of shared T cell receptors in the human thymus. Profiled with immunoSEQ multiplex PCR; TCRdb holds only in-frame clones, not every one. The sample shows roughly 700,000 clones, more than 75% of them seen only once. The germline gives CDR1 SQVTM, CDR2 ANQGSEA. The germline V and J ends were trimmed by 7 bases and 4 bases, with 13 bases remaining between them. There are 12 residues in the CDR3. This same sample was also taken into another study, of human thymus T cells. This second report adds: Healthy Finnish infants having corrective surgery for congenital heart defects served as donors. Resections obtained during corrective heart surgery supplied the thymus tissue. Repertoires from thymus and blood appeared to show biased V and J gene usage.

The sequenced sample was thymocytes. This rearrangement joins TRBV29-1 to TRBJ1-1; tentative D call: TRBD1 (6 bases). This TCR came from a boy in the first two years of life with a congenital heart defect. The DNA for the CDR3 is TGCAGCGCCACCGGACAGACCACTGAAGCTTTCTTT. Amino acids: CSATGQTTEAFF.